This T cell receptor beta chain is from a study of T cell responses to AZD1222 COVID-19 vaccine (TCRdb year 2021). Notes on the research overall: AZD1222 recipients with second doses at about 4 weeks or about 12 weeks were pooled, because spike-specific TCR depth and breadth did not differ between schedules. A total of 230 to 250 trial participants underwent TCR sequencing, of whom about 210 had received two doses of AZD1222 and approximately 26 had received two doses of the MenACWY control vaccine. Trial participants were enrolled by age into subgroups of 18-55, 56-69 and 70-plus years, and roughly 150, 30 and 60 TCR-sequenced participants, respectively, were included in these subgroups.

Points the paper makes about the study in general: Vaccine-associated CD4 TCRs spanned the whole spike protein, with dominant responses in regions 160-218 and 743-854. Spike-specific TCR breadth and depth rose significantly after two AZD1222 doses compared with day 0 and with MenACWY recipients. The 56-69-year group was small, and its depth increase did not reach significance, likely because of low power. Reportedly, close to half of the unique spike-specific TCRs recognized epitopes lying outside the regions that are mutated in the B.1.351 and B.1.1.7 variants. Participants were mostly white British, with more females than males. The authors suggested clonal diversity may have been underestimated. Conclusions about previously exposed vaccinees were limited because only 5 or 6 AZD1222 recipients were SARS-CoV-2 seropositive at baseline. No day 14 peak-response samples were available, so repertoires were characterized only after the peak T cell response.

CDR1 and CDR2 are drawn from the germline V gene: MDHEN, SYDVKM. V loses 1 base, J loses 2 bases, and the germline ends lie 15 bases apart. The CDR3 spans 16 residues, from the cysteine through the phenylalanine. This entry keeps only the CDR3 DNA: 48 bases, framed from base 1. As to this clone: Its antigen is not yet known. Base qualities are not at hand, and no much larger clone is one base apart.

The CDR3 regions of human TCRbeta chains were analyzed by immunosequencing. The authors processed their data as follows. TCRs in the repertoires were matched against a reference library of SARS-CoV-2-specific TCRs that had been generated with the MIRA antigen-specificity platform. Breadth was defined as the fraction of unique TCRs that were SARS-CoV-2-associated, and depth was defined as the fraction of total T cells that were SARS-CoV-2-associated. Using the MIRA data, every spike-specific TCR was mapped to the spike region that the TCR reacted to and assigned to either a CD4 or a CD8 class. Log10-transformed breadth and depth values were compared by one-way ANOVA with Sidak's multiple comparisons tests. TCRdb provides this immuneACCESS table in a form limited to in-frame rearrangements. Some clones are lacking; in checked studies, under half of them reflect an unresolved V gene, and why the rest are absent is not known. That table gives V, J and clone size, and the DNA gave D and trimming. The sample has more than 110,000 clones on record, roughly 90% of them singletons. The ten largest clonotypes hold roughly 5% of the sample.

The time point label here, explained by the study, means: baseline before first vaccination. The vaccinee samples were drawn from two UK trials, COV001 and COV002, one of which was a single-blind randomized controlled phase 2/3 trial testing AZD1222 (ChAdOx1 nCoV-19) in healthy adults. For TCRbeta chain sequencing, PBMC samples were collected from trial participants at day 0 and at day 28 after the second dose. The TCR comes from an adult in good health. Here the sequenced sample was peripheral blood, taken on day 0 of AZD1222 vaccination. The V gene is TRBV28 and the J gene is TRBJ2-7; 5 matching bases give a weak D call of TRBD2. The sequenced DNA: TGTGCCAGCAGTTTATCCGCGGGCCCTCCCCCCTACGAGCAGTACTTC. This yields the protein CASSLSAGPPPYEQYF.